This T cell receptor beta chain appears in the sequencing data of a study of CD8 T cells in Susac syndrome (dated by TCRdb to between 2018 and 2020). The study in broad terms: Among the Susac syndrome patients who were sequenced, clinically active disease was present in about six and clinical remission was observed in fewer than ten. At blood withdrawal, Susac syndrome patients were either therapy-naive, taking corticosteroids (in some cases with IVIg as well), or taking IVIg alone. Whether CD8+ T cell activation and differentiation in Susac syndrome was antigen driven was tested using repertoire sequencing. Broader findings and caveats from the paper: The study acknowledged that relatively few individuals were included in the TCR sequencing and HLA analysis. No clonal expansion was detected in the CD4+ T cell repertoire of Susac syndrome patients.

Peripheral blood CD8+ and CD4+ T cells from healthy donors, Susac syndrome patients and multiple sclerosis patients were profiled by high-throughput TCR beta sequencing. Recently defined diagnostic criteria for definite or probable disease were met by the Susac syndrome patients. CD8+ TEMRA cells were enriched by FACS, while bulk CD8+ and CD4+ T cells were purified by magnetic negative isolation. Blood was collected in EDTA tubes and processed within 24 hours, with PBMCs isolated through density gradient centrifugation. PBMCs intended for TCR sequencing were cryopreserved in liquid nitrogen and were subsequently thawed in a 37 degrees C water bath. Purity of sorted or isolated CD4+, CD8+ and CD8+ TEMRA cells was at least 90%. From the cysteine up to the phenylalanine, the CDR3 has a length of 14 residues. Only CDR3 DNA is held: 42 bases, read in frame from base 1. As encoded in the germline V gene (reference sequence), CDR1 is SEHNR while CDR2 is FQNEAQ. Unmatched junction bases come to 7, with V trimmed by 5 bases and J by 5 bases.

RNA was extracted using the RNeasy kit, and roughly 0.5 to 1 microgram was reverse transcribed with random hexamers. The immunoSEQ multiplex PCR assay, which covers 54 Vbeta and 13 Jbeta segments, was used to amplify TCR beta CDR3 regions. To correct PCR amplification bias, a synthetic template baseline was used for both primer optimization and computational correction. In the authors' own workflow: Reads were annotated to V, D and J genes per IMGT and analyzed with immunoSEQ Analyzer, keeping only productive sequences. Clonality was calculated as one minus the Shannon entropy normalized by log2 of the number of productive unique sequences. For each patient and control, public and private clones were evaluated within the 100 most prevalent clones. Clones were defined as Susac-specific if absent from the healthy and MS cohorts, from 1052 published viral clones and from other ImmuneACCESS disease sequences. TCRdb's own reprocessing of the public reads used fastp at Q25 and MiXCR and kept productive beta chains. For every CDR3 protein sequence, its rows merge into one entry that carries the most common genes and DNA. The authors' filters were not applied to this entry. The sample table lists about 240,000 distinct CDR3 sequences, about 96% of them with a count of one. Around 0.1% of the sample comes from the top ten.

Regarding this clonotype: What this receptor recognizes is not known. No per-base quality is available; no much larger clone lies one base away.

The chain couples TRBV7-9 to TRBJ2-7; TRBD1 matches 9 bases in the middle. The sequence came from a human donor with Susac syndrome. Sequencing input: CD4+ T cells from PBMCs. The bases are TGTGCCAGCAGCCGGGACAGGGTAACCCACGAGCAGTACTTC. Its coded protein is CASSRDRVTHEQYF.